These 18 T cell receptor beta chains came from one sample sequenced in a study of cytomegalovirus exposure and HLA in healthy donors (TCRdb year 2017). The library was obtained by the immunoSEQ multiplex PCR assay. For the multiplex PCR, a mixture combining 60 forward primers for TCR Vbeta segments and 13 reverse primers for TCR Jbeta segments was used. The clones in this table, taken by TCRdb from immuneACCESS, are in-frame only. Not every clone is retained; where verified, under half of the shortfall comes from an unresolved V gene, and the cause of the rest is unknown. Recorded for this sample are some 240,000 clones; around 73% of them occurred a single time. Approximately 3.9% of the sample belongs to the ten largest clones. The sample comprised PBMCs. The receptors stem from a male donor in good health and CMV-seronegative.

The chain combines TRBV18 with TRBJ1-6, with 8 bases that match TRBD1. The CDR3 is made up of 16 amino acids. V was clipped by 3 bases and J by 10 bases; unmatched bases: 11. CDR1 KGHSH and CDR2 LQKENI come from the germline V gene. The CDR3 DNA sequence: TGTGCCAGCTCACCCGACCCGACAGGGGTTGGATCACCCCTCCACTTT. This encodes CASSPDPTGVGSPLHF.

The table lists this clone with a count of one. The chain couples TRBV25-1 to TRBJ2-3, with a tentative D call TRBD1 (5 bases). The CDR3 totals 14 residues. Germline loops: CDR1 MGHDK, CDR2 SYGVNS. V was clipped by 3 bases and J by 6 bases, with 13 bases between them. The CDR3 loop is CASSDWTRTDTQYF. The CDR3 DNA reads TGTGCCAGCAGTGATTGGACACGTACGGATACGCAGTATTTT.

In DNA, the CDR3 is TGTGCCAGTACCACGACAGGGTCTCAGCCCCAGCATTTT. Residues: CASTTTGSQPQHF. The chain has TRBV19 and TRBJ1-5; 7 bases agree with TRBD1. Germline assignment: CDR1 LNHDA and CDR2 SQIVND (reference sequence). Germline trimming cut 7 bases from V and 6 bases from J; bases unmatched to any gene: 6. The CDR3 sequence is 13 residues long.

The V call is TRBV19, the J call TRBJ2-6; 7 nucleotides line up with TRBD1. Germline-derived CDR1 and CDR2 are LNHDA and SQIVND (reference sequence). The CDR3 is 16 amino acids. V dropped 5 bases and J dropped 2; count of bases not matched to a gene: 6. Here the CDR3 reads CASSLSQGAGANVLTF. CDR3 bases: TGTGCCAGTAGTCTATCCCAGGGGGCTGGGGCCAACGTCCTGACTTTC.

The chain has TRBV7-9 and TRBJ2-2, with TRBD2 matching over 8 bases. The CDR3 has 16 amino acids. Germline trimming cut 1 base from V and 5 bases from J; bases unmatched to any gene: 6. Germline assignment: CDR1 SEHNR and CDR2 FQNEAQ (reference sequence). CDR3 sequence (DNA): TGTGCCAGCAGCTTAGTCTCGCGGGGGGTAACCGGGGAGCTGTTTTTT. Amino acids: CASSLVSRGVTGELFF.

This clone was counted only a few times. The CDR3 sequence: CASSSPGGSGKSTDTQYF. CDR3 bases: TGTGCCAGCAGCTCTCCCGGGGGTAGCGGGAAGAGCACAGATACGCAGTATTTT. J is TRBJ2-3 and V is TRBV5-4; 8 bases align to TRBD2. The CDR3 runs 18 residues. V gave up 3 bases and J gave up 0 bases; unmatched junction bases: 12. CDR1 and CDR2 from the germline V gene are SGHNT and YYREEE (reference sequence). Using reference TRBV5-4 and TRBJ2-3 for the parts outside the CDR3, the full variable domain is ETGVTQSPTHLIKTRGQQVTLRCSSQSGHNTVSWYQQALGQGPQFIFQYYREEENGRGNFPPRFSGLQFPNYSSELNVNALELDDSALYLCASSSPGGSGKSTDTQYFGPGTRLTVL.

The rearrangement joins TRBV5-1 to TRBJ1-3; D is unclear. CDR3 length: 14 amino acids. V was trimmed by 0 bases and J by 0 bases, leaving 4 bases between them. Germline CDR1 and CDR2: SGHRS and YFSETQ. In DNA, the CDR3 is TGCGCCAGCAGCTTGGCAGACTCTGGAAACACCATATATTTT. Its protein is CASSLADSGNTIYF.

This chain connects TRBV28 to TRBJ1-4, with TRBD1 identical over 8 bases. CDR1 and CDR2 (germline): MDHEN, SYDVKM. The CDR3 extends over 14 amino acids. Trimming at V came to 3 bases and at J to 7 bases, leaving 4 bases not matched to a gene. The CDR3 DNA reads as TGTGCCAGCAGTTTCCGGACAGGGCTTGAAAAACTGTTTTTT. Amino acids: CASSFRTGLEKLFF.

CDR3 loop: CASRTQTAYGYTF. CDR3 DNA sequence: TGCGCCAGCCGAACGCAGACAGCCTATGGCTACACCTTC. This rearrangement joins TRBV5-1 to TRBJ1-2; a weak D match, TRBD1 (5 bases). The V end lost 7 bases, the J end lost 4 bases, and 14 bases lay between the germline ends. The CDR3 runs 13 residues. CDR1 and CDR2 (germline): SGHRS, YFSETQ.

The sample holds one count of this clone. The rearrangement uses TRBV11-2 and TRBJ2-7, with D unclear. The CDR3 is 13 amino acids. Trimming left V 9 bases short and J 4 bases short, with 16 bases between. Germline CDR1 reads SGHAT; CDR2 reads FQNNGV. The CDR3 DNA reads as TGTGCCAGTCAGACACCACCAATGTACGAGCAGTACTTC. Amino acid sequence: CASQTPPMYEQYF.

The V and J genes are TRBV7-2 and TRBJ1-2, with a tentative D call TRBD1 (6 bases). Germline V CDR1 and CDR2: SGHTA, FQGNSA. The CDR3 loop spans 13 amino acids. V shed 2 bases and J shed 3 bases, with 7 bases lying between them. CDR3: CASSLPGDYGYTF. CDR3 nucleotide sequence: TGTGCCAGCAGCTTACCAGGGGACTATGGCTACACCTTC.

The table lists this clone with a count of one. The genes are TRBV6-5 and TRBJ1-5; no firm D call. CDR3 length equals 14 residues. Germline-derived CDR1 and CDR2 are MNHEY and SVGAGI. The V end was cut by 4 bases, the J end by 3 bases, with 10 bases between. The DNA of the CDR3 is TGTGCCAGCAGTTCTGGGCGGGACAATCAGCCCCAGCATTTT. Protein product: CASSSGRDNQPQHF.

The chain has TRBV5-4 and TRBJ2-7, with D possibly matching TRBD2 (5 bases). The CDR3 has 16 residues. CDR1 and CDR2 (germline): SGHNT, YYREEE (reference sequence). V lost 3 bases, J lost 0 bases, and 16 bases lay in between. CDR3 protein: CASSSLAEAFSYEQYF. The CDR3, as DNA: TGTGCCAGCAGCTCCCTGGCGGAGGCCTTCTCCTACGAGCAGTACTTC.

The V gene is TRBV28, the J gene TRBJ1-1, with 7 bases matching TRBD1. The CDR3 covers 15 residues. The junction had 8 bases not matched to a gene; V was cut back by 5 bases and J by 2 bases. The germline CDR1 and CDR2 sequences are MDHEN and SYDVKM. Here the CDR3 DNA reads TGTGCCAGCAGTCCTATGGGACAGCTTAACACTGAAGCTTTCTTT. The encoded protein is CASSPMGQLNTEAFF.

J is TRBJ2-5 and V is TRBV28, with TRBD1 identical over 9 bases. The CDR3 has 15 amino acids. J was trimmed by 0 bases and V by 3 bases; bases with no gene match: 2. Germline assignment: CDR1 MDHEN and CDR2 SYDVKM. The CDR3 is CASSFWTGDQETQYF. The CDR3 region has the DNA TGTGCCAGCAGTTTTTGGACAGGGGACCAAGAGACCCAGTACTTC. The full variable domain, completed using reference TRBV28 and TRBJ2-5, is DVKVTQSSRYLVKRTGEKVFLECVQDMDHENMFWYRQDPGLGLRLIYFSYDVKMKEKGDIPEGYSVSREKKERFSLILESASTNQTSMYLCASSFWTGDQETQYFGPGTRLLVL.

In its sample, this clone was seen once. This chain links TRBV5-1 with TRBJ2-7; D is ambiguous. V lost 3 bases, J lost 0 bases, and 10 bases lay in between. The CDR3 has 14 residues. Per the germline V gene, CDR1 is SGHRS and CDR2 is YFSETQ. The CDR3 region is CASSSIGSSYEQYF. CDR3 sequence (DNA): TGCGCCAGCAGCTCGATTGGTAGCTCCTACGAGCAGTACTTC. The full variable domain, with the rest looked up from reference TRBV5-1 and TRBJ2-7, is KAGVTQTPRYLIKTRGQQVTLSCSPISGHRSVSWYQQTPGQGLQFLFEYFSETQRNKGNFPGRFSGRQFSNSRSEMNVSTLELGDSALYLCASSSIGSSYEQYFGPGTRLTVT.

This chain joins TRBV28 and TRBJ2-5, with a possible D match to TRBD2 (5 bases). From germline, CDR1 is MDHEN and CDR2 SYDVKM. V lost 2 bases and J 7 bases, leaving 11 bases between the germline ends. This CDR3 has 13 amino acids. The CDR3 loop reads CASSLDTRGTQYF. The CDR3 coding sequence is TGTGCCAGCAGTTTAGATACCCGGGGGACCCAGTACTTC.

The chain recombines TRBV6-6 with TRBJ2-7, with 7 bases identical to TRBD1. The CDR3 sequence is 15 residues long. CDR1 is MNHNY, CDR2 SVGAGI, per germline (reference sequence). After removal of 5 bases from V and 2 bases from J, the junction contained 9 bases not matched to a gene. As DNA, the CDR3 is TGTGCCAGCAGTCCGACGGGACAGAGAACCTACGAGCAGTACTTC. This translates into CASSPTGQRTYEQYF.